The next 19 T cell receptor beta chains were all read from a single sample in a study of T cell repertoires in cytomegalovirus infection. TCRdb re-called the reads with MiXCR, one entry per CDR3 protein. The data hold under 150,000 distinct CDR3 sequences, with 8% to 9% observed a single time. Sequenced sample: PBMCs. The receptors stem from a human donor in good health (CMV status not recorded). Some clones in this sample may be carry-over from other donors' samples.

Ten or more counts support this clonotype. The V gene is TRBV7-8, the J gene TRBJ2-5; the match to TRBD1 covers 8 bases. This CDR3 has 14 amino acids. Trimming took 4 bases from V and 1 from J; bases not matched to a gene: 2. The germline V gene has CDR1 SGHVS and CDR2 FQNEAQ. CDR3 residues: CASSYGTGQETQYF. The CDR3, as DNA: TGTGCCAGCAGCTATGGGACAGGCCAAGAGACCCAGTACTTC.

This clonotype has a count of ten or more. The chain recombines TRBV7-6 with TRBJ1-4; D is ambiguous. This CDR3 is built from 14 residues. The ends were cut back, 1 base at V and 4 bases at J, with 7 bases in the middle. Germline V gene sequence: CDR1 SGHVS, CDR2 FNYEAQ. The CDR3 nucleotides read TGTGCCAGCAGCTTAGTCGCCTATAATGAAAAACTGTTTTTT. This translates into CASSLVAYNEKLFF. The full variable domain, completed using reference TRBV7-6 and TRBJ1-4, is GAGVSQSPRYKVTKRGQDVALRCDPISGHVSLYWYRQALGQGPEFLTYFNYEAQQDKSGLPNDRFSAERPEGSISTLTIQRTEQRDSAMYRCASSLVAYNEKLFFGSGTQLSVL.

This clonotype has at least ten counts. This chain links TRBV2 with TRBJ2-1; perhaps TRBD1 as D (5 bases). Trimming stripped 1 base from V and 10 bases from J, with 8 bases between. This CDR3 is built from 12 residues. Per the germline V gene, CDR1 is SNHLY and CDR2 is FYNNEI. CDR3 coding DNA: TGTGCCAGCAGTGAAGGGGGCAACGAGCAGTTCTTC. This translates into CASSEGGNEQFF.

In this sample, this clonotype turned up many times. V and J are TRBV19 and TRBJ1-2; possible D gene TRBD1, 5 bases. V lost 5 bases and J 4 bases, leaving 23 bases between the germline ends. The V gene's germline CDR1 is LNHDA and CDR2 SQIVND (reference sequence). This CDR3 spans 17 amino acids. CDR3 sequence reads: CASSPFPGRAIRYGYTF. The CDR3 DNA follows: TGTGCCAGTAGTCCTTTTCCGGGCAGGGCCATCCGCTATGGCTACACCTTC. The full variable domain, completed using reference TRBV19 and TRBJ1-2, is DGGITQSPKYLFRKEGQNVTLSCEQNLNHDAMYWYRQDPGQGLRLIYYSQIVNDFQKGDIAEGYSVSREKKESFPLTVTSAQKNPTAFYLCASSPFPGRAIRYGYTFGSGTRLTVV.

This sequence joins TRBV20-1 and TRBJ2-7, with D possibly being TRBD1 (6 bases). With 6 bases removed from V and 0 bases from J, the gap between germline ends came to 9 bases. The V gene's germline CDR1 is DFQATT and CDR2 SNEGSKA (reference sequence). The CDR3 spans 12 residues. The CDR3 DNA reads TGCAGTGCCCGGACAGTCTCCTACGAGCAGTACTTC. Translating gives CSARTVSYEQYF.

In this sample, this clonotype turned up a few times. The CDR3 here is CSARVAARSYNSPLHF. Written as DNA, the CDR3 is TGCAGTGCTAGAGTGGCAGCCCGCTCCTATAATTCACCCCTCCACTTT. V usage is TRBV20-1 and J usage is TRBJ1-6, with unresolved D. CDR1 is DFQATT, CDR2 SNEGSKA, per germline (reference sequence). The CDR3 runs 16 residues. V gave up 1 base and J gave up 0 bases, with 10 bases separating them.

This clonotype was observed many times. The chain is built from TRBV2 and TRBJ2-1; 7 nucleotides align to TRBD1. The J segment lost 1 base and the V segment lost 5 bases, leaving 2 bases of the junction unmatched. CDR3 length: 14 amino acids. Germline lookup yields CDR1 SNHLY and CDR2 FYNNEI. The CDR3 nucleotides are TGTGCCAGCAGTCCAGGGGGTTCCTACAATGAGCAGTTCTTC. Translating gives CASSPGGSYNEQFF.

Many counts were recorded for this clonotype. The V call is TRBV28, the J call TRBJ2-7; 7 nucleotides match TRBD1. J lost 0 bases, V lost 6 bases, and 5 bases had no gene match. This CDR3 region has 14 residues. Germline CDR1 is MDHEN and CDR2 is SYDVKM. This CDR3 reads CASRQGLSSYEQYF. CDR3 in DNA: TGTGCCAGCAGACAGGGGTTGAGCTCCTACGAGCAGTACTTC.

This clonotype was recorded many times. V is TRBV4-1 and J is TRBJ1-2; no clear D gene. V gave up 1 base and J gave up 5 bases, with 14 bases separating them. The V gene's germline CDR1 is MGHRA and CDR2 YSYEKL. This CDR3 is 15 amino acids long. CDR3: CASSQGGAELYGYTF. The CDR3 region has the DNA TGCGCCAGCAGCCAAGGGGGAGCGGAACTTTATGGCTACACCTTC.

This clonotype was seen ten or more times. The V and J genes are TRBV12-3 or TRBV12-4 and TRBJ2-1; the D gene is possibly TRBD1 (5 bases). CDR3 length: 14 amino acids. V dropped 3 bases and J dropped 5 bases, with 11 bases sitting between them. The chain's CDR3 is CASSFTQGHNEQFF. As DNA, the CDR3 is TGTGCCAGCAGTTTCACCCAGGGCCACAATGAGCAGTTCTTC.

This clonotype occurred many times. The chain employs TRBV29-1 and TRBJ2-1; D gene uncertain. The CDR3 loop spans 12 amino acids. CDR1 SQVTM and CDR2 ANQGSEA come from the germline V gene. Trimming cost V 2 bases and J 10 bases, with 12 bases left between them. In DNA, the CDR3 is TGCAGCGTTGAACTGGGTCTAGGGGAGCAGTTCTTC. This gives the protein CSVELGLGEQFF.

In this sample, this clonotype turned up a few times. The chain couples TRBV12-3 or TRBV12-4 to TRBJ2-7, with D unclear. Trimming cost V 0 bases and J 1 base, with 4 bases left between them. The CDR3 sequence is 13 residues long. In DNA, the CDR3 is TGTGCCAGCAGTTTAGCTGAATCCTACGAGCAGTACTTC. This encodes CASSLAESYEQYF.

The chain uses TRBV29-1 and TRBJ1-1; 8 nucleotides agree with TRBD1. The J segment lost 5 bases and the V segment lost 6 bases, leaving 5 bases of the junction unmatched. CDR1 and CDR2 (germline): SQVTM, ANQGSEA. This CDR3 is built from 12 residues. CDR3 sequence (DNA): TGCAGCGTCATAGACAGGGGTACTGAAGCTTTCTTT. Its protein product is CSVIDRGTEAFF.

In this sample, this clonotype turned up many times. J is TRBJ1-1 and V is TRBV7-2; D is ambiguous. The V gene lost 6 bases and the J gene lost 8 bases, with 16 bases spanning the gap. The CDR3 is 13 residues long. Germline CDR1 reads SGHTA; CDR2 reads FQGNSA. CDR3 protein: CASSLRAREEAFF. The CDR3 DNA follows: TGTGCCAGCAGTCTCCGCGCGAGGGAGGAAGCTTTCTTT.

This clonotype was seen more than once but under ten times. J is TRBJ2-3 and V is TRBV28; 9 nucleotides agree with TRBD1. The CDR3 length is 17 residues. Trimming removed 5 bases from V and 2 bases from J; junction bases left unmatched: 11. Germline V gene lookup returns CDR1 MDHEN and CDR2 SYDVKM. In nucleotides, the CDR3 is TGTGCCAGCAGTCCCTATCGACAGGGGGTAAACACAGATACGCAGTATTTT. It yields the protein CASSPYRQGVNTDTQYF.

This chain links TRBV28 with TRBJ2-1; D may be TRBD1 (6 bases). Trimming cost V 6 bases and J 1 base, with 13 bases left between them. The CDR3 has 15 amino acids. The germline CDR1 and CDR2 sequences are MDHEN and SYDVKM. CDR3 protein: CASSTGTPSYNEQFF. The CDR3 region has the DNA TGTGCCAGCAGCACCGGGACACCTTCCTACAATGAGCAGTTCTTC.

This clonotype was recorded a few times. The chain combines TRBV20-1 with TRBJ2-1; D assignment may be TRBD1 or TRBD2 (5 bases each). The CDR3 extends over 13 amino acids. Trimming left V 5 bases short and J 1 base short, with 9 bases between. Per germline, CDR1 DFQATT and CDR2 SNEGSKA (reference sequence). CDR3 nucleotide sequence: TGCAGTGCTTTGGGGGTGTCCTACAATGAGCAGTTCTTC. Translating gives CSALGVSYNEQFF.

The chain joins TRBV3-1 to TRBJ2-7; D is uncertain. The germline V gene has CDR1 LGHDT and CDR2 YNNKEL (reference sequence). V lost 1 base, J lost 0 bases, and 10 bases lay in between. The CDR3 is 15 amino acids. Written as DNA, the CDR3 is TGTGCCAGCAGCCAAGGCACGGTGAGCTCCTACGAGCAGTACTTC. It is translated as CASSQGTVSSYEQYF.

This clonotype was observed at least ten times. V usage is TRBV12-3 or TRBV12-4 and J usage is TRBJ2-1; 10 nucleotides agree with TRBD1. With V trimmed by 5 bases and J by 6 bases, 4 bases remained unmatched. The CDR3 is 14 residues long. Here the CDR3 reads CASSLRDRGNEQFF. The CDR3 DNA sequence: TGTGCCAGCAGTCTCCGGGACAGGGGCAATGAGCAGTTCTTC.